These T cell receptor beta chains were read from a single sample in a study of blood T cell repertoires in COVID-19. Data came from immunoSEQ multiplex PCR; TCRdb stores just in-frame clones and leaves some out. The repertoire has around 160,000 clones, over 70% of them found once; the top ten carry under 7.5%. Sequenced: peripheral blood. Source of these receptors: a man aged 80 or over with acute or convalescent COVID-19. The CDR3 runs from the conserved cysteine through the conserved F or W. Fields, in order: clone size, V gene, D gene, J gene, CDR3 protein, CDR3 DNA. D genes are given only for firm matches. For some rows the clone size is stated as once, few or many, or as a class when expanded; others skip it.

clone_size: -
v_call: TRBV11-2
d_call: TRBD2
j_call: TRBJ2-1
cdr3_aa: CASSSVPLAGYNEQFF
cdr3_nt: TGTGCCAGCAGCTCAGTCCCCCTAGCGGGGTACAATGAGCAGTTCTTC

clone_size: -
v_call: TRBV28
d_call: TRBD2
j_call: TRBJ2-5
cdr3_aa: CASSSTTSGRWETQYF
cdr3_nt: TGTGCCAGCAGTTCCACCACTAGCGGGAGGTGGGAGACCCAGTACTTC

clone_size: -
v_call: TRBV9
d_call: TRBD2
j_call: TRBJ2-5
cdr3_aa: CASSVAGTSGGGQETQYF
cdr3_nt: TGTGCCAGCAGCGTAGCCGGGACTAGCGGGGGGGGTCAAGAGACCCAGTACTTC

clone_size: -
v_call: TRBV11-2
d_call: -
j_call: TRBJ1-2
cdr3_aa: CASSLTQGHYGYTF
cdr3_nt: TGTGCCAGCAGCTTAACCCAGGGACATTATGGCTACACCTTC

clone_size: -
v_call: TRBV14
d_call: -
j_call: TRBJ2-2
cdr3_aa: CASSQELGNTGELFF
cdr3_nt: TGTGCCAGCAGCCAAGAGCTAGGGAACACCGGGGAGCTGTTTTTT

clone_size: -
v_call: TRBV7-2
d_call: TRBD2
j_call: TRBJ2-1
cdr3_aa: CASSSRIAGDDEQFF
cdr3_nt: TGTGCCAGCAGCAGCCGAATAGCGGGAGATGATGAGCAGTTCTTC

clone_size: -
v_call: TRBV18
d_call: -
j_call: TRBJ1-2
cdr3_aa: CASSPLQGTYGYTF
cdr3_nt: TGTGCCAGCTCACCACTGCAGGGGACCTATGGCTACACCTTC

clone_size: once
v_call: TRBV2
d_call: -
j_call: TRBJ1-2
cdr3_aa: CASSERWNYGYTF
cdr3_nt: TGTGCCAGCAGTGAGAGGTGGAACTATGGCTACACCTTC

clone_size: -
v_call: TRBV3-1/TRBV3-2
d_call: -
j_call: TRBJ1-5
cdr3_aa: CASSQPGYQPQHF
cdr3_nt: TGTGCCAGCAGCCAACCAGGGTATCAGCCCCAGCATTTT

clone_size: -
v_call: TRBV5-4
d_call: -
j_call: TRBJ2-7
cdr3_aa: CASSSPSRSYEQYF
cdr3_nt: TGTGCCAGCAGCTCGCCGTCTCGGTCCTACGAGCAGTACTTC

clone_size: -
v_call: TRBV28
d_call: -
j_call: TRBJ1-2
cdr3_aa: CASTLEKNYGYTF
cdr3_nt: TGTGCCAGCACCCTTGAGAAGAACTATGGCTACACCTTC

clone_size: -
v_call: TRBV28
d_call: -
j_call: TRBJ1-1
cdr3_aa: CASTLSGGNTEAFF
cdr3_nt: TGTGCCAGCACCCTATCGGGGGGTAACACTGAAGCTTTCTTT

clone_size: few
v_call: TRBV10-1
d_call: TRBD2
j_call: TRBJ2-1
cdr3_aa: CASSESGSGTYNEQFF
cdr3_nt: TGCGCCAGCAGTGAGTCTGGTAGCGGGACTTACAATGAGCAGTTCTTC

clone_size: -
v_call: TRBV7-3
d_call: TRBD2
j_call: TRBJ2-5
cdr3_aa: CASSIAGGPPETQYF
cdr3_nt: TGTGCCAGCAGCATAGCGGGAGGGCCCCCGGAGACCCAGTACTTC

clone_size: few
v_call: TRBV6-5
d_call: -
j_call: TRBJ1-1
cdr3_aa: CASSYGEVPNTEAFF
cdr3_nt: TGTGCCAGCAGTTACGGAGAAGTGCCCAACACTGAAGCTTTCTTT

clone_size: -
v_call: TRBV6-5
d_call: TRBD1
j_call: TRBJ1-3
cdr3_aa: CASSYSGGEWDTIYF
cdr3_nt: TGTGCCAGCAGTTACTCAGGGGGCGAGTGGGACACCATATATTTT

clone_size: -
v_call: TRBV9
d_call: -
j_call: TRBJ2-3
cdr3_aa: CASSPLGDPRGDTQYF
cdr3_nt: TGTGCCAGCAGCCCACTCGGGGATCCCCGGGGAGATACGCAGTATTTT

clone_size: once
v_call: TRBV9
d_call: TRBD2
j_call: TRBJ2-7
cdr3_aa: CARSGSQRRTRRGGRYEQYF
cdr3_nt: TGTGCCCGCAGCGGATCCCAACGTAGAACGCGACGGGGGGGTAGGTACGAGCAGTACTTC

clone_size: -
v_call: TRBV2
d_call: -
j_call: TRBJ1-1
cdr3_aa: CASSEGGGMNTEAFF
cdr3_nt: TGTGCCAGCAGTGAAGGGGGGGGCATGAACACTGAAGCTTTCTTT

clone_size: -
v_call: TRBV5-1
d_call: TRBD1
j_call: TRBJ2-5
cdr3_aa: CASSRGQGLQETQYF
cdr3_nt: TGCGCCAGCAGCCGGGGACAGGGGCTCCAAGAGACCCAGTACTTC

clone_size: -
v_call: TRBV5-1
d_call: TRBD2
j_call: TRBJ2-1
cdr3_aa: CARSYGGGSPYNEQFF
cdr3_nt: TGCGCCCGCAGCTACGGGGGGGGGAGCCCCTACAATGAGCAGTTCTTC

clone_size: -
v_call: TRBV28
d_call: -
j_call: TRBJ2-5
cdr3_aa: CASSPTPLGLQETQYF
cdr3_nt: TGTGCCAGCAGTCCTACTCCTCTGGGCCTACAAGAGACCCAGTACTTC

clone_size: -
v_call: TRBV7-2
d_call: -
j_call: TRBJ1-5
cdr3_aa: CASSLANQPQHF
cdr3_nt: TGTGCCAGCAGCTTGGCCAATCAGCCCCAGCATTTT

clone_size: few
v_call: TRBV7-6
d_call: -
j_call: TRBJ1-4
cdr3_aa: CASSPRTVATNEKLFF
cdr3_nt: TGTGCCAGCAGCCCAAGGACAGTTGCAACTAATGAAAAACTGTTTTTT

clone_size: -
v_call: TRBV3-1/TRBV3-2
d_call: -
j_call: TRBJ2-5
cdr3_aa: CASSQGFGGIQETQYF
cdr3_nt: TGTGCCAGCAGCCAAGGATTCGGCGGGATCCAAGAGACCCAGTACTTC

clone_size: -
v_call: TRBV7-9
d_call: -
j_call: TRBJ2-3
cdr3_aa: CASSPRQSTDTQYF
cdr3_nt: TGTGCCAGCAGCCCGAGACAGTCCACAGATACGCAGTATTTT

clone_size: -
v_call: TRBV6-5
d_call: TRBD1
j_call: TRBJ1-3
cdr3_aa: CASMRGQASGNTIYF
cdr3_nt: TGTGCCAGCATGAGGGGGCAGGCGTCTGGAAACACCATATATTTT

clone_size: -
v_call: TRBV24-1
d_call: -
j_call: TRBJ2-7
cdr3_aa: CATSERGYEQYF
cdr3_nt: TGTGCCACCAGTGAGAGGGGGTACGAGCAGTACTTC

clone_size: -
v_call: TRBV6-7
d_call: TRBD2
j_call: TRBJ2-2
cdr3_aa: CASSYGGGANTGELFF
cdr3_nt: TGTGCCAGCAGTTACGGCGGGGGGGCGAACACCGGGGAGCTGTTTTTT

clone_size: -
v_call: TRBV7-2
d_call: -
j_call: TRBJ2-3
cdr3_aa: CASSLGLSGGTDTQYF
cdr3_nt: TGTGCCAGCAGCTTAGGGCTGTCGGGGGGCACAGATACGCAGTATTTT

clone_size: few
v_call: TRBV5-1
d_call: TRBD1
j_call: TRBJ1-6
cdr3_aa: CASSWMDRGTYNSPLHF
cdr3_nt: TGCGCCAGCAGCTGGATGGACAGGGGAACTTATAATTCACCCCTCCACTTT

clone_size: -
v_call: TRBV7-9
d_call: TRBD2
j_call: TRBJ2-2
cdr3_aa: CASPLGRGNTGELFF
cdr3_nt: TGTGCCAGCCCGCTCGGGAGGGGGAACACCGGGGAGCTGTTTTTT

clone_size: -
v_call: TRBV7-8
d_call: TRBD1
j_call: TRBJ1-2
cdr3_aa: CASSLATGTGSGYTF
cdr3_nt: TGTGCCAGCAGCTTAGCGACCGGGACAGGGAGTGGCTACACCTTC

clone_size: -
v_call: TRBV6-5
d_call: TRBD2
j_call: TRBJ2-5
cdr3_aa: CASRTSGQETQYF
cdr3_nt: TGTGCCAGCAGGACTAGCGGGCAAGAGACCCAGTACTTC

clone_size: -
v_call: TRBV6-4
d_call: -
j_call: TRBJ2-2
cdr3_aa: CASMVDSAATGELFF
cdr3_nt: TGTGCCAGCATGGTTGACTCCGCCGCCACCGGGGAGCTGTTTTTT

clone_size: -
v_call: TRBV7-2
d_call: -
j_call: TRBJ2-3
cdr3_aa: CASSPPLSGVDTQYF
cdr3_nt: TGTGCCAGCAGCCCCCCACTATCAGGGGTAGATACGCAGTATTTT

clone_size: -
v_call: TRBV2
d_call: TRBD1
j_call: TRBJ2-3
cdr3_aa: CASSEAGGLTDTQYF
cdr3_nt: TGTGCCAGCAGTGAGGCAGGGGGCTTAACAGATACGCAGTATTTT

clone_size: -
v_call: TRBV5-6
d_call: TRBD1
j_call: TRBJ1-5
cdr3_aa: CASSYSGTGTSQPQHF
cdr3_nt: TGTGCCAGCAGCTACTCCGGGACAGGGACCTCACAGCCCCAGCATTTT

clone_size: -
v_call: TRBV7-9
d_call: -
j_call: TRBJ1-1
cdr3_aa: CASSLRRQVQTEAFF
cdr3_nt: TGTGCCAGCAGCTTAAGGAGACAGGTACAGACTGAAGCTTTCTTT

clone_size: -
v_call: TRBV19
d_call: -
j_call: TRBJ2-3
cdr3_aa: CASSGLTDTQYF
cdr3_nt: TGTGCCAGTAGTGGACTCACAGATACGCAGTATTTT

clone_size: -
v_call: TRBV3-1/TRBV3-2
d_call: -
j_call: TRBJ2-5
cdr3_aa: CASSQSGGGKGAQYF
cdr3_nt: TGTGCCAGCAGCCAATCAGGGGGAGGTAAAGGGGCCCAGTACTTC

clone_size: -
v_call: TRBV15
d_call: -
j_call: TRBJ1-4
cdr3_aa: CATSRDLESNEKLFF
cdr3_nt: TGTGCCACCAGCAGAGATTTAGAGTCTAATGAAAAACTGTTTTTT

clone_size: -
v_call: TRBV2
d_call: -
j_call: TRBJ1-4
cdr3_aa: CASQALEKLFF
cdr3_nt: TGTGCCAGCCAGGCTCTTGAAAAACTGTTTTTT

clone_size: once
v_call: TRBV6-5
d_call: TRBD1
j_call: TRBJ2-7
cdr3_aa: CASTVGTGTYEQYF
cdr3_nt: TGTGCCAGCACCGTCGGGACAGGTACCTACGAGCAGTACTTC

clone_size: -
v_call: TRBV29-1
d_call: -
j_call: TRBJ2-5
cdr3_aa: CSVVRTAYQETQYF
cdr3_nt: TGCAGCGTTGTCCGGACAGCCTACCAAGAGACCCAGTACTTC

clone_size: -
v_call: TRBV25-1
d_call: -
j_call: TRBJ2-7
cdr3_aa: CASSGQVSYEQYF
cdr3_nt: TGTGCCAGCAGTGGACAGGTCTCCTACGAGCAGTACTTC

clone_size: -
v_call: TRBV3-1/TRBV3-2
d_call: -
j_call: TRBJ2-2
cdr3_aa: CASSQGASGELFF
cdr3_nt: TGTGCCAGCAGCCAAGGCGCGTCCGGGGAGCTGTTTTTT

clone_size: -
v_call: TRBV6-6
d_call: -
j_call: TRBJ2-2
cdr3_aa: CASSRGPRRGWYGELFF
cdr3_nt: TGTGCCAGCAGCCGAGGACCCCGAAGGGGTTGGTACGGGGAGCTGTTTTTT